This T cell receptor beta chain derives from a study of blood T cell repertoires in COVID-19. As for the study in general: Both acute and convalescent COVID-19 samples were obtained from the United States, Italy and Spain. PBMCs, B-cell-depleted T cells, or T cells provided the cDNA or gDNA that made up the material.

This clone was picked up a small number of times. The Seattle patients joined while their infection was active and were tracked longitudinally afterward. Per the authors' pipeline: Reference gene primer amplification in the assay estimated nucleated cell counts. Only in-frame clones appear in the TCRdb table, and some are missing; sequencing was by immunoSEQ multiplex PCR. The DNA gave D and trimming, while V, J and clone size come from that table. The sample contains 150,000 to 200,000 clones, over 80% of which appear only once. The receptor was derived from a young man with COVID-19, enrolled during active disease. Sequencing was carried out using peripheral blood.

In DNA form, the CDR3 reads TGCAGCGTCGGGACTGACACCTACGAGCAGTACTTC. This sequence encodes CSVGTDTYEQYF. The V and J genes are TRBV29-1 and TRBJ2-7, with a weak D call TRBD2 (6 bases). The CDR3 spans 12 residues. The V gene's germline CDR1 is SQVTM and CDR2 ANQGSEA. V dropped 6 bases and J dropped 2 bases, with 11 bases sitting between them.